This T cell receptor beta chain was documented in a study of CD8 T cell repertoires and HIV-1 epitope variants. Notes on this clone: Antigen unknown.

Generated by immunoSEQ multiplex PCR, the TCRdb table keeps only in-frame clones and is missing some. The table includes some 2,400 clones, 65% detected once. The sample was cultured CD8+ T cells derived from PBMCs. The clonotype originates from a male donor with HIV.

The CDR3 protein is CASKRTGSYNEQFF. DNA of the CDR3: TGTGCCAGCAAGAGGACAGGTTCCTACAATGAGCAGTTCTTC. The chain combines TRBV27 with TRBJ2-1; 7 bases are shared with TRBD1. This CDR3 is 14 amino acids long. Germline CDR1 reads MNHEY; CDR2 reads SMNVEV (reference sequence). Trimming at V came to 7 bases and at J to 1 base, leaving 4 bases not matched to a gene.